This passage covers 30 T cell receptor beta chains from one sample sequenced in a study of identical twins (dated by TCRdb to between 2015 and 2016). Library creation used 5' RACE. Sequencing used an Illumina HiSeq 2000. TCRdb cleaned the public reads at Q25 with fastp, built clones with MiXCR and kept in-frame beta chains. Entries are consolidated by CDR3 protein sequence, retaining the most common genes and DNA. This sample holds 350,000 to 450,000 distinct CDR3 sequences; under 20% were observed only once. The ten largest clones take up about 12% of the sample. Sequences were obtained from naive T cells sorted from blood. The cell subset or site label here, explained by the study, means: cells isolated with a human naive T-cell isolation kit. Source of these receptors: a man aged 50-60 years in good health.

In this sample, this clonotype turned up a few times. J is TRBJ2-7 and V is TRBV28; TRBD1 is a possible D gene (6 bases). This CDR3 has 15 residues. Looked up from germline, CDR1 is MDHEN and CDR2 is SYDVKM. Deletions cut 0 bases from V and 0 bases from J, with 9 bases between. CDR3 region: CASSLWGTFSYEQYF. The CDR3 region has the DNA TGTGCCAGCAGTTTATGGGGGACATTCTCCTACGAGCAGTACTTC.

This clonotype was found many times. The chain has TRBV11-2 and TRBJ2-1; 8 bases map to TRBD2. Germline V gene data show CDR1 as SGHAT and CDR2 as FQNNGV. The CDR3 length is 12 residues. V trimming: 6 bases; J trimming: 5 bases; junction bases outside the gene matches: 0. The CDR3, as DNA: TGTGCCAGCAGGACTAGCGACAATGAGCAGTTCTTC. It yields the protein CASRTSDNEQFF.

This clonotype was detected many times. CDR3 sequence: CASSSTSGRGEQYF. The CDR3 nucleotides read TGTGCCAGCAGCTCGACTAGCGGGAGGGGCGAGCAGTACTTC. The chain joins TRBV7-9 to TRBJ2-7, with 14 bases fitting TRBD2. Germline lookup yields CDR1 SEHNR and CDR2 FQNEAQ (reference sequence). This CDR3 is 14 amino acids long. The ends lost 4 bases at V and 6 bases at J; junction bases unmatched: 2.

This clonotype was seen a few times. This chain connects TRBV7-2 to TRBJ1-5; 7 bases agree with TRBD1. Losses at the gene ends were 1 base for V and 1 base for J; bases not matched to a gene: 1. This CDR3 has 15 amino acids. CDR1 and CDR2 (germline): SGHTA, FQGNSA. The CDR3 here is CASSLVRGSNQPQHF. The DNA of the CDR3 is TGTGCCAGCAGCTTAGTCAGGGGGAGCAATCAGCCCCAGCATTTT.

The table lists this clonotype with a few counts. The chain joins TRBV20-1 to TRBJ1-1; possibly TRBD1 for D (5 bases). There are 14 residues in the CDR3. V lost 3 bases and J 12 bases, leaving 23 bases between the germline ends. Germline V lookup: CDR1 DFQATT, CDR2 SNEGSKA (reference sequence). The CDR3 coding sequence is TGCAGTGCTAGTGCTACGACGGGGGTATTAGAATCTTTCTTT. Translated: CSASATTGVLESFF.

This rearrangement joins TRBV28 to TRBJ2-2, with D maybe TRBD1 (5 bases). CDR1 is MDHEN, CDR2 SYDVKM, per germline. The length of the CDR3 is 15 residues. V lost 7 bases and J 4 bases, leaving 16 bases between the germline ends. This CDR3 reads CASIWGRVGTGELFF. In DNA, the CDR3 is TGTGCCAGCATCTGGGGCAGGGTGGGCACCGGGGAGCTGTTTTTT.

The chain combines TRBV30 with TRBJ1-5; weak D call: TRBD1 (6 bases). The CDR3 consists of 17 residues. V gave up 1 base and J gave up 2 bases, with 18 bases separating them. Germline CDR1 GTSNPN, CDR2 SVGIG (reference sequence). The CDR3 is CAWSADLQGDGNQPQHF. CDR3 DNA sequence: TGTGCCTGGAGTGCGGACCTACAGGGTGATGGCAATCAGCCCCAGCATTTT. Based on the CDR3 plus reference TRBV30 and TRBJ1-5, the full variable domain is SQTIHQWPATLVQPVGSPLSLECTVEGTSNPNLYWYRQAAGRGLQLLFYSVGIGQISSEVPQNLSASRPQDRQFILSSKKLLLSDSGFYLCAWSADLQGDGNQPQHFGDGTRLSIL.

This clonotype was detected only a few times. The chain links TRBV20-1 to TRBJ2-7; D gene ambiguous. Germline V gives CDR1 DFQATT, CDR2 SNEGSKA (reference sequence). V gave up 4 bases and J gave up 0 bases, with 10 bases separating them. The CDR3 length is 13 residues. The CDR3 coding sequence is TGCAGTGCTATAGGACGGAACTCCTACGAGCAGTACTTC. This sequence encodes CSAIGRNSYEQYF.

The rearrangement links TRBV11-2 to TRBJ2-3, with 7 positions matching TRBD2. The germline V gene has CDR1 SGHAT and CDR2 FQNNGV. This CDR3 comprises 15 residues. V shed 1 base and J 3 bases; nucleotides not matched to a gene: 4. The CDR3 DNA sequence: TGTGCCAGCAGCTTAGCAGCGGGGCGAACAGATACGCAGTATTTT. This encodes CASSLAAGRTDTQYF.

This clonotype was found a few times. CDR3 in amino acids: CAISEMSGRLAGALDTQYF. The CDR3 nucleotides read TGTGCCATCAGTGAGATGTCAGGGAGACTAGCGGGGGCATTGGATACGCAGTATTTT. J is TRBJ2-3 and V is TRBV10-3; 12 bases are a match to TRBD2. This CDR3 has 19 residues. Losses at the gene ends were 2 bases for V and 6 bases for J; bases not matched to a gene: 15. Germline CDR1 ENHRY, CDR2 SYGVKD.

This clonotype was seen many times. The chain carries TRBV7-9 and TRBJ2-7; D is unclear. Germline V lookup: CDR1 SEHNR, CDR2 FQNEAQ (reference sequence). The CDR3 is made up of 15 amino acids. V lost 1 base, J lost 8 bases, and 18 bases lay in between. The chain's CDR3 is CASSLEGPETPQQYF. In DNA form, the CDR3 reads TGTGCCAGCAGCTTAGAAGGTCCAGAGACTCCACAGCAGTACTTC.

The V gene is TRBV5-1, the J gene TRBJ2-3; D might be TRBD1 or TRBD2, each matching 6 bases. The ends were cut back, 4 bases at V and 0 bases at J, with 12 bases in the middle. CDR1 is SGHRS, CDR2 YFSETQ, per germline. This CDR3 is 15 amino acids long. CDR3 loop: CASSPWGASTDTQYF. In DNA, the CDR3 is TGCGCCAGCAGCCCGTGGGGGGCAAGCACAGATACGCAGTATTTT. Drawing the rest from reference TRBV5-1 and TRBJ2-3, the complete variable domain is KAGVTQTPRYLIKTRGQQVTLSCSPISGHRSVSWYQQTPGQGLQFLFEYFSETQRNKGNFPGRFSGRQFSNSRSEMNVSTLELGDSALYLCASSPWGASTDTQYFGPGTRLTVL.

The V gene is TRBV5-1, the J gene TRBJ2-1; possibly TRBD1 for D (6 bases). V lost 0 bases and J 1 base, leaving 8 bases between the germline ends. The CDR3 spans 15 residues. Germline loops: CDR1 SGHRS, CDR2 YFSETQ. For the CDR3, the DNA is TGCGCCAGCAGCTTGGATCAGGGGTCCTACAATGAGCAGTTCTTC. Translating it yields CASSLDQGSYNEQFF.

This clonotype was counted ten times or more. This sequence joins TRBV29-1 and TRBJ2-7; D unresolved. The V and J ends lost 4 bases and 6 bases respectively, with 7 bases between them. This CDR3 is 10 amino acids long. The germline CDR1 and CDR2 sequences are SQVTM and ANQGSEA. The CDR3 DNA is TGCAGCGTTGGTGCGACCGAGCAGTACTTC. This gives the protein CSVGATEQYF.

The chain links TRBV20-1 to TRBJ1-6; D unresolved. The V gene lost 2 bases and the J gene lost 10 bases, with 15 bases spanning the gap. The CDR3 contains 14 residues. Germline assignment: CDR1 DFQATT and CDR2 SNEGSKA (reference sequence). In DNA, the CDR3 is TGCAGTGCTAGACGGTCATCCTCTGACTCACCCCTCCACTTT. Amino acids: CSARRSSSDSPLHF.

This clonotype was seen more than once but under ten times. The chain recombines TRBV29-1 with TRBJ2-1, with 10 bases lining up with TRBD1. CDR3 length: 18 residues. Germline CDR1 is SQVTM and CDR2 is ANQGSEA. With V trimmed by 4 bases and J by 10 bases, 22 bases remained unmatched. CDR3 nucleotide sequence: TGCAGCGTTGTAAGCATGGGGAGACAGGGGGCCCTCCCCTCAGAGCAGTTCTTC. It codes for CSVVSMGRQGALPSEQFF.

This clonotype was recorded many times. The chain combines TRBV5-5 with TRBJ2-7, with 8 bases aligning to TRBD1. The CDR3 has 14 amino acids. Trimming removed 6 bases from V and 3 bases from J; junction bases left unmatched: 8. Germline CDR1 reads SGHKS; CDR2 reads YYEKEE (reference sequence). CDR3 nucleotides: TGTGCCAGCATCACCGGGACAGGTTTCTACGAGCAGTACTTC. Encoded protein: CASITGTGFYEQYF.

The sample holds many counts of this clonotype. The chain recombines TRBV7-2 with TRBJ2-1; 10 nucleotides agree with TRBD1. V trimming: 3 bases; J trimming: 6 bases; junction bases outside the gene matches: 11. This CDR3 has 17 amino acids. Germline V CDR1 and CDR2: SGHTA, FQGNSA. For the CDR3, the DNA is TGTGCCAGCAGCTTCGCAGTCGGGACAGGGGCTGGCAATGAGCAGTTCTTC. Its protein product is CASSFAVGTGAGNEQFF.

A few counts support this clonotype. The CDR3 here is CASSRDRVDEQYF. DNA for the CDR3: TGCGCCAGCAGCAGGGACAGGGTGGACGAGCAGTACTTC. This chain joins TRBV5-1 and TRBJ2-7; 9 nucleotides match TRBD1. The CDR3 loop spans 13 amino acids. V was clipped by 4 bases and J by 5 bases; unmatched bases: 4. From germline, CDR1 is SGHRS and CDR2 YFSETQ.

The table lists this clonotype with a few counts. As DNA, the CDR3 is TGTGCCATCAGTGTCGAGGGACAGGGGACATACGGCGCAGATACGCAGTATTTT. Translated: CAISVEGQGTYGADTQYF. The J gene is TRBJ2-3, the V gene TRBV10-3; 10 positions match TRBD1. Germline trimming cut 4 bases from V and 4 bases from J; bases unmatched to any gene: 14. Germline V CDR1 and CDR2: ENHRY, SYGVKD. The CDR3 loop spans 18 amino acids.

This clonotype came up many times. One end of the junction varies from germline; a read error may be responsible. The V gene is TRBV12-3 or TRBV12-4, the J gene TRBJ1-1; D ambiguous. The CDR3 spans 14 residues. The CDR3 is CASSSTSVNTKAFF. The DNA of the CDR3 is TGTGCCAGCAGTTCAACTTCGGTGAACACTAAAGCTTTCTTT.

This clonotype has just a few counts. V and J are TRBV28 and TRBJ2-5, with 10 nucleotides matching TRBD2. The CDR3 sequence is 18 residues long. The V and J ends lost 2 bases and 5 bases, in that order; junction bases with no gene match: 14. The germline V gene encodes CDR1 MDHEN and CDR2 SYDVKM. The CDR3: CASSLVLAGEVGVETQYF. The DNA for the CDR3 is TGTGCCAGCAGTTTAGTTCTAGCGGGAGAAGTAGGGGTGGAGACCCAGTACTTC.

The chain uses TRBV10-3 and TRBJ2-2; D call uncertain. Germline V gene lookup returns CDR1 ENHRY and CDR2 SYGVKD. Trimming took 0 bases from V and 6 from J, leaving 8 bases between them. The CDR3 totals 14 residues. In DNA, the CDR3 is TGTGCCATCAGTGAGTCGACGTCCCCCGGGGAGCTGTTTTTT. Translation: CAISESTSPGELFF.

The chain links TRBV20-1 to TRBJ1-2; TRBD1 might be the D (5 bases). CDR3 length equals 15 residues. The V end was cut by 3 bases, the J end by 1 base, with 15 bases between. CDR1 is DFQATT and CDR2 is SNEGSKA in the germline V gene (reference sequence). CDR3 in amino acids: CSARPSGGVNYGYTF. The CDR3 DNA reads TGCAGTGCTAGGCCCTCGGGGGGTGTTAACTATGGCTACACCTTC.

The V and J genes are TRBV10-3 and TRBJ1-5; no clear D gene. This CDR3 is 16 amino acids long. Germline V gives CDR1 ENHRY, CDR2 SYGVKD. The V end lost 0 bases, the J end lost 0 bases, and 9 bases lay between the germline ends. The CDR3 DNA reads TGTGCCATCAGTGAGTCCTTGATCACTAGCAATCAGCCCCAGCATTTT. It codes for CAISESLITSNQPQHF.

The chain employs TRBV5-1 and TRBJ1-1; D perhaps matches TRBD1 (5 bases). Trimming pared 0 bases from V and 2 bases from J, leaving 14 bases between. CDR3 length: 16 amino acids. The germline CDR1 and CDR2 sequences are SGHRS and YFSETQ. DNA for the CDR3: TGCGCCAGCAGCTTGGCGGGGCGATACCCAAACACTGAAGCTTTCTTT. Residues: CASSLAGRYPNTEAFF.

This clonotype has a handful of counts. The V call is TRBV29-1, the J call TRBJ2-1, with 8 bases identical to TRBD2. The CDR3 has 10 residues. Germline loops: CDR1 SQVTM, CDR2 ANQGSEA. V was pared by 5 bases and J by 14 bases, with 5 bases of the junction left unmatched. CDR3 region: CSVLRGAKFF. CDR3 DNA: TGCAGCGTTTTGCGGGGGGCGAAGTTCTTC.

Only a few counts were recorded for this clonotype. The genes are TRBV5-1 and TRBJ2-7, with D uncertain. The CDR3 has 12 residues. In germline, CDR1 is SGHRS, CDR2 YFSETQ. Trimming pared 5 bases from V and 5 bases from J, leaving 11 bases between. The DNA of the CDR3 is TGCGCCAGCAGTTTACCAGCAAACGAGCAGTACTTC. This translates into CASSLPANEQYF.

V gene TRBV4-1 combines with J gene TRBJ2-3; 7 bases map to TRBD2. J lost 6 bases, V lost 7 bases, and 13 bases had no gene match. The CDR3 is 15 residues long. Germline loops: CDR1 MGHRA, CDR2 YSYEKL. CDR3 DNA sequence: TGCGCCAGCAAGGAGGTCGGGACTACCCTCGATACGCAGTATTTT. Translation: CASKEVGTTLDTQYF.

This clonotype was observed a few times. The rearrangement links TRBV6-1 to TRBJ2-3, with D perhaps matching TRBD1 (5 bases). The CDR3 runs to 14 residues. Germline V gives CDR1 MNHNS, CDR2 SASEGT. V was trimmed by 7 bases and J by 8 bases, leaving 19 bases between them. The CDR3 nucleotides are TGTGCCAGCACCGCAGGGTCTTCGGGTCGTACGCAGTATTTT. It specifies CASTAGSSGRTQYF.